The rows below give T cell receptor beta chains drawn from one sample of a study of cytomegalovirus exposure and HLA in healthy donors. Assay: immunoSEQ multiplex PCR; the TCRdb copy retains only in-frame clones and omits some. The table has 150,000 to 250,000 clones, 80% to 85% seen once; the top ten hold 5.5% to 7%. Sequencing input: PBMCs. The source is a woman in her 50s in good health and CMV-seropositive. CDR3s include the opening cysteine and the closing phenylalanine or tryptophan. D genes are given only for firm matches. Clone sizes are given selectively: once, few, many, or a class where the clone is expanded.

j_gene: TRBJ1-6; d_gene: TRBD1; abundance: .; v_gene: TRBV13; CDR3nt: TGTGCCAGCAGACAGGACAGGGCGAATTCACCCCTCCACTTT; CDR3aa: CASRQDRANSPLHF
j_gene: TRBJ1-4; d_gene: TRBD1; abundance: .; v_gene: TRBV6-1; CDR3nt: TGTGCCAGCATCGGACAGGGGGCCCTTGCTGAAAAACTGTTTTTT; CDR3aa: CASIGQGALAEKLFF
j_gene: TRBJ1-1; d_gene: .; abundance: .; v_gene: TRBV5-1; CDR3nt: TGCGCCAGCAGCCCGGGGGGGGGTACTTTGAACACTGAAGCTTTCTTT; CDR3aa: CASSPGGGTLNTEAFF
j_gene: TRBJ2-5; d_gene: TRBD2; abundance: .; v_gene: TRBV5-1; CDR3nt: TGCGCCAGCAGCTTGGCGGCTAGCGGGAACCAAGAGACCCAGTACTTC; CDR3aa: CASSLAASGNQETQYF
j_gene: TRBJ2-7; d_gene: .; abundance: .; v_gene: TRBV6-5; CDR3nt: TGTGCCAGCAGTTACTCGCGTGGTAGCGCGGGTTACGAGCAGTACTTC; CDR3aa: CASSYSRGSAGYEQYF
j_gene: TRBJ1-4; d_gene: TRBD1; abundance: .; v_gene: TRBV19; CDR3nt: TGTGCCAGTAGTGACAGGGCGGGCCCAACTAATGAAAAACTGTTTTTT; CDR3aa: CASSDRAGPTNEKLFF
j_gene: TRBJ1-5; d_gene: .; abundance: few; v_gene: TRBV19; CDR3nt: TGTGCCAGTAGTCTCGGGTGGAGTGACGGGCAGCCCCAGCATTTT; CDR3aa: CASSLGWSDGQPQHF
j_gene: TRBJ1-1; d_gene: .; abundance: once; v_gene: TRBV4-1; CDR3nt: TGCGCCAGCAGCCAAGGACAGGCTTACAAGAACACTGAAGCTTTCTTT; CDR3aa: CASSQGQAYKNTEAFF
j_gene: TRBJ2-7; d_gene: TRBD2; abundance: .; v_gene: TRBV7-2; CDR3nt: TGTGCCAGCAGCTTCCAGCGGGGCCCCTACGAGCAGTACTTC; CDR3aa: CASSFQRGPYEQYF
j_gene: TRBJ2-7; d_gene: .; abundance: .; v_gene: TRBV5-1; CDR3nt: TGCGCCAGCAGCTTTGATAGAGGGAGGGAGCAGTACTTC; CDR3aa: CASSFDRGREQYF
j_gene: TRBJ1-5; d_gene: .; abundance: .; v_gene: TRBV11-2; CDR3nt: TGTGCCAGCAGCTTTGACAGTTCACGGCCCCAGCATTTT; CDR3aa: CASSFDSSRPQHF
j_gene: TRBJ2-3; d_gene: TRBD2; abundance: .; v_gene: TRBV7-9; CDR3nt: TGTGCCAGCAGCCCCGAGACTAGCGGGGGGTGGACAGATACGCAGTATTTT; CDR3aa: CASSPETSGGWTDTQYF
j_gene: TRBJ2-1; d_gene: TRBD1; abundance: .; v_gene: TRBV12-5; CDR3nt: TGTGCTAGTGGTATAGACAGGGTCGGGGACAATGAGCAGTTCTTC; CDR3aa: CASGIDRVGDNEQFF
j_gene: TRBJ2-2; d_gene: TRBD1; abundance: .; v_gene: TRBV19; CDR3nt: TGTGCCAGTAGTACAGGACAGGGGAACACCGGGGAGCTGTTTTTT; CDR3aa: CASSTGQGNTGELFF
j_gene: TRBJ1-4; d_gene: .; abundance: .; v_gene: TRBV5-4; CDR3nt: TGTGCCAGCAGCTTGGATTCGGCTAATGAAAAACTGTTTTTT; CDR3aa: CASSLDSANEKLFF
j_gene: TRBJ2-3; d_gene: .; abundance: .; v_gene: TRBV5-4; CDR3nt: TGTGCCAGCAGCTTGGAAGTACTAGCTGGTCCAGATACGCAGTATTTT; CDR3aa: CASSLEVLAGPDTQYF
j_gene: TRBJ2-5; d_gene: .; abundance: once; v_gene: TRBV28; CDR3nt: TGTGCCAGCAGTTCGCCCCGTAAGCGGATCCAAGAGACCCAGTACTTC; CDR3aa: CASSSPRKRIQETQYF
j_gene: TRBJ2-7; d_gene: .; abundance: once; v_gene: TRBV18; CDR3nt: TGTGCCAGCTCACCCATGGACGGGGGAGGCGACGAGCAGTACTTC; CDR3aa: CASSPMDGGGDEQYF
j_gene: TRBJ2-1; d_gene: .; abundance: .; v_gene: TRBV11-2; CDR3nt: TGTGCCAGCAGCTCAGGGAGGCATGAGCAGTTCTTC; CDR3aa: CASSSGRHEQFF
j_gene: TRBJ2-7; d_gene: .; abundance: .; v_gene: TRBV6-1; CDR3nt: TGTGCCAGCAGTGGGGTGATCGGGGTCTACGAGCAGTACTTC; CDR3aa: CASSGVIGVYEQYF
j_gene: TRBJ1-3; d_gene: .; abundance: .; v_gene: TRBV5-8; CDR3nt: TGTGCCAGCAGCTTGAGCATTAACACCATATATTTT; CDR3aa: CASSLSINTIYF
j_gene: TRBJ2-1; d_gene: .; abundance: .; v_gene: TRBV6-5; CDR3nt: TGTGCCAGCGGCAGGGGCGATGAGCAGTTCTTC; CDR3aa: CASGRGDEQFF
j_gene: TRBJ1-6; d_gene: TRBD1; abundance: .; v_gene: TRBV5-1; CDR3nt: TGCGCCAGCAGCTTGGGACTGGACAGGTCTTATTCACCCCTCCACTTT; CDR3aa: CASSLGLDRSYSPLHF
j_gene: TRBJ1-2; d_gene: .; abundance: .; v_gene: TRBV6-1; CDR3nt: TGTGCCAGCAGTGATTGGGCCTACTATGGCTACACCTTC; CDR3aa: CASSDWAYYGYTF
j_gene: TRBJ1-4; d_gene: .; abundance: .; v_gene: TRBV5-7; CDR3nt: TGTGCCAGCAACCAATACTTATTCTCAGGGCCGGCTAATGAAAAACTGTTTTTT; CDR3aa: CASNQYLFSGPANEKLFF
j_gene: TRBJ2-5; d_gene: TRBD2; abundance: once; v_gene: TRBV7-8; CDR3nt: TGTGCCAGCAGCCTAGCAGGACTAGCGGGAGGCGGGATGGCCCAGTACTTC; CDR3aa: CASSLAGLAGGGMAQYF
j_gene: TRBJ2-2; d_gene: .; abundance: .; v_gene: TRBV27; CDR3nt: TGTGCCAGCAGTTTATTTAGCTGGGCCGGGGAGCTGTTTTTT; CDR3aa: CASSLFSWAGELFF
j_gene: TRBJ1-1; d_gene: .; abundance: once; v_gene: TRBV10-3; CDR3nt: TGTGCCATCAGTGACCTCGCGGGCACTGAAGCTTTCTTT; CDR3aa: CAISDLAGTEAFF
j_gene: TRBJ2-1; d_gene: TRBD2; abundance: few; v_gene: TRBV30; CDR3nt: TGTGCCTGGAGTGTGGGAGCGGGAAGTTACAATGAGCAGTTCTTC; CDR3aa: CAWSVGAGSYNEQFF
j_gene: TRBJ2-5; d_gene: .; abundance: .; v_gene: TRBV7-9; CDR3nt: TGTGCCAGCAGCTCAGTGGCGGAAGGGACCCAGTACTTC; CDR3aa: CASSSVAEGTQYF
j_gene: TRBJ2-7; d_gene: TRBD1; abundance: .; v_gene: TRBV11-2; CDR3nt: TGTGCCAGCACCCGAGGACAGGGGTCGGGCGAGCAGTACTTC; CDR3aa: CASTRGQGSGEQYF
j_gene: TRBJ1-6; d_gene: .; abundance: .; v_gene: TRBV5-1; CDR3nt: TGCGCCAGCAGCTTGGCCTACAGGGATTTACCCCTCCACTTT; CDR3aa: CASSLAYRDLPLHF
j_gene: TRBJ1-3; d_gene: .; abundance: few; v_gene: TRBV7-2; CDR3nt: TGTGCCAGCAGCCCCCCAGGGCGCTCTGGAAACACCATATATTTT; CDR3aa: CASSPPGRSGNTIYF
j_gene: TRBJ2-3; d_gene: .; abundance: .; v_gene: TRBV7-8; CDR3nt: TGTGCCAGCAGCCCACGGGGTAGCGGAAGCACAGATACGCAGTATTTT; CDR3aa: CASSPRGSGSTDTQYF
j_gene: TRBJ2-6; d_gene: TRBD1; abundance: few; v_gene: TRBV27; CDR3nt: TGTGCCAGCAGTACCCGGACAGGGGGCGTCCCTGGGGCCAACGTCCTGACTTTC; CDR3aa: CASSTRTGGVPGANVLTF
j_gene: TRBJ1-5; d_gene: .; abundance: few; v_gene: TRBV5-6; CDR3nt: TGTGCCAGCAGCCTCGGACGGAGGGGCCATCAGCCCCAGCATTTT; CDR3aa: CASSLGRRGHQPQHF
j_gene: TRBJ2-7; d_gene: .; abundance: .; v_gene: TRBV5-1; CDR3nt: TGCGCCAGCAGCTATGCTCCCGGTTACGAGCAGTACTTC; CDR3aa: CASSYAPGYEQYF
j_gene: TRBJ2-3; d_gene: TRBD2; abundance: .; v_gene: TRBV5-4; CDR3nt: TGTGCCAGCGGGCGGGGGGCCCCCACAGATACGCAGTATTTT; CDR3aa: CASGRGAPTDTQYF
j_gene: TRBJ1-2; d_gene: TRBD1; abundance: .; v_gene: TRBV29-1; CDR3nt: TGCAGCGTGAAGACAGGGCCCTATGGCTACACCTTC; CDR3aa: CSVKTGPYGYTF
j_gene: TRBJ2-2; d_gene: TRBD1; abundance: .; v_gene: TRBV6-5; CDR3nt: TGTGCCAGCAGTTACCAGGGACAGGTCACCGGGGAGCTGTTTTTT; CDR3aa: CASSYQGQVTGELFF
j_gene: TRBJ1-2; d_gene: .; abundance: .; v_gene: TRBV19; CDR3nt: TGTGCCAGTAGTATGAACAGCCTTACATATGGCTACACCTTC; CDR3aa: CASSMNSLTYGYTF
j_gene: TRBJ1-3; d_gene: TRBD1; abundance: few; v_gene: TRBV25-1; CDR3nt: TGTGCCAGCAGTGCACATGGACAGGGCCCAGGAAACACCATATATTTT; CDR3aa: CASSAHGQGPGNTIYF
j_gene: TRBJ2-5; d_gene: .; abundance: .; v_gene: TRBV21-1; CDR3nt: TGTGCCAGCATACCGAACGGTCCCCTGGAGACCCAGTACTTC; CDR3aa: CASIPNGPLETQYF
j_gene: TRBJ2-7; d_gene: .; abundance: .; v_gene: TRBV28; CDR3nt: TGTGCCAGCAGCGGGACACCTTGGGAGCAGTACTTC; CDR3aa: CASSGTPWEQYF
j_gene: TRBJ1-4; d_gene: .; abundance: .; v_gene: TRBV27; CDR3nt: TGTGCCAGCAGGGGAGATTCGTACGAAAAACTGTTTTTT; CDR3aa: CASRGDSYEKLFF
j_gene: TRBJ1-3; d_gene: TRBD1; abundance: .; v_gene: TRBV19; CDR3nt: TGTGCCAGTAGCAACGGACAGGGGGCGGATGGAAACACCATATATTTT; CDR3aa: CASSNGQGADGNTIYF
j_gene: TRBJ2-3; d_gene: TRBD2; abundance: .; v_gene: TRBV29-1; CDR3nt: TGCAGCGTTGTGACTAGCGGGGGAGATACGCAGTATTTT; CDR3aa: CSVVTSGGDTQYF
j_gene: TRBJ2-1; d_gene: TRBD1; abundance: .; v_gene: TRBV7-9; CDR3nt: TGTGCCAGCAGCGCCCGGGACAGGGGGCCGGATGAGCAGTTCTTC; CDR3aa: CASSARDRGPDEQFF
j_gene: TRBJ2-1; d_gene: TRBD2; abundance: few; v_gene: TRBV19; CDR3nt: TGTGCCAGTAGTACGGGACTAGCTAATGAGCAGTTCTTC; CDR3aa: CASSTGLANEQFF
j_gene: TRBJ1-1; d_gene: .; abundance: .; v_gene: TRBV28; CDR3nt: TGTGCCAGCACCCCCCCGGGGGGGGGAACTGAAGCTTTCTTT; CDR3aa: CASTPPGGGTEAFF
j_gene: TRBJ1-1; d_gene: .; abundance: .; v_gene: TRBV15; CDR3nt: TGTGCCACCAGCAGAGTCGGGGGAACTGAAGCTTTCTTT; CDR3aa: CATSRVGGTEAFF
j_gene: TRBJ2-2; d_gene: TRBD1; abundance: .; v_gene: TRBV9; CDR3nt: TGTGCCAGCAGCGGCAGACAGGGAGCCGGGGAGCTGTTTTTT; CDR3aa: CASSGRQGAGELFF
j_gene: TRBJ1-2; d_gene: .; abundance: few; v_gene: TRBV27; CDR3nt: TGTGCCAGCAGTGGCCGTTCTAACTATGGCTACACCTTC; CDR3aa: CASSGRSNYGYTF
j_gene: TRBJ2-1; d_gene: .; abundance: .; v_gene: TRBV28; CDR3nt: TGTGCCAGCAGTTTGAGCGTGTTTGAGCAGTTCTTC; CDR3aa: CASSLSVFEQFF
j_gene: TRBJ2-3; d_gene: .; abundance: .; v_gene: TRBV6-5; CDR3nt: TGTGCCAGCAGTTACACGGCGGCAAGCACAGATACGCAGTATTTT; CDR3aa: CASSYTAASTDTQYF
j_gene: TRBJ2-5; d_gene: .; abundance: few; v_gene: TRBV5-1; CDR3nt: TGCGCCAGCAGCTGGCCGGGGGAAGAGACCCAGTACTTC; CDR3aa: CASSWPGEETQYF
j_gene: TRBJ2-5; d_gene: .; abundance: .; v_gene: TRBV7-2; CDR3nt: TGTGCCAGCAGCCCCCCCGGGACCCAGTACTTC; CDR3aa: CASSPPGTQYF